Included here is one T cell receptor beta chain sequence, with context. Regarding time point: pretreatment peripheral blood. The sample is drawn from a study of PD-L1 blockade in urothelial cancer. Germline assignment: CDR1 WNHNN and CDR2 SYGVQD (reference sequence). The V end lost 6 bases, the J end lost 7 bases, and 15 bases lay between the germline ends. The CDR3 length is 14 residues. Only in-frame clones appear in the TCRdb table, and some are missing; sequencing was by immunoSEQ multiplex PCR. The sample shows about 63,000 clones, roughly four fifths of them seen only once. The V gene is TRBV10-1, the J gene TRBJ1-4; D remains unclear. The source is a man between 70 and 80 years old with urothelial cancer. The specimen was PBMCs, collected around atezolizumab (anti-PD-L1) treatment. DNA of the CDR3: TGCGCCAGCAGCGCCTCCGGGGAAGGTGAAAAACTGTTTTTT. Its protein product is CASSASGEGEKLFF.